This TCR beta chain was retrieved from a study of blood T cell repertoires in COVID-19 (dated by TCRdb to the early 2020s). Looking at the study overall: Samples from collaborators originated in the United States, Italy and Spain and spanned both the acute and convalescent phases of COVID-19. The material from the prospective study consisted of cDNA or gDNA derived from T cells, B-cell-depleted T cells, or PBMCs. Samples were obtained from the ongoing ImmuneRACE study (first 160 participants) and from about 1,300 subjects provided by 6 global collaborators. Nearly every sample came with metadata listing a de-identified subject ID, COVID-19 status, age in years and sex. A freely available public database, intended as a resource for researchers studying the immune response to SARS-CoV-2, is where the repertoires were released. Subjects who had been exposed to COVID-19, were actively infected with it, or had recovered from it provided the deeply sampled blood TCRbeta repertoires that made up the dataset. HLA class I and class II types, where available, came from metadata supplied by the sample provider rather than from assay-based typing. General study outcomes and caveats: How much clinical and demographic metadata was included differed by source and by participant, and the metadata was provided uncurated.

CDR1 and CDR2 were assigned from the germline V gene as SGHTA and FQGNSA. V lost 4 bases and J lost 2 bases; the stretch between them is 20 bases long. The CDR3 sequence holds 17 residues, the cysteine and phenylalanine included. CDR3 DNA is the only sequence kept; it has 51 bases, read in frame from the first base. Samples from volunteer blood donors who had recovered from COVID-19 were contributed by a second Seattle source. Whole blood was collected in K2EDTA tubes by collaborating institutions according to the institutions' own protocols. Collaborator samples were shipped for TCRbeta analysis as frozen whole blood, isolated PBMCs, or DNA extracted from either sample type. The immunoSEQ Assay, a bias-controlled multiplex PCR, was used to amplify TCRbeta CDR3 regions from genomic DNA. The published analysis was carried out like this. The number of nucleated cells in each sample was estimated by amplification of reference gene primers within the assay. To quantify the absolute abundance of each unique TCRbeta CDR3 rearrangement, sequence reads were collapsed and filtered. Productive Simpson clonality was computed per sample as the square root of Simpson's diversity index over productive rearrangements. This immuneACCESS table, as held by TCRdb, lists in-frame sequences with V and J called but not all clones. Of the missing ones, under half trace to an unresolved V gene in checked studies; the others have no known cause. V, J and clone size reflect that table, while D and trimming were determined from the DNA. Here the sample has roughly 300,000 clones; under 90% occur a single time. The ten largest clones represent roughly a tenth of the sample.

This clone was counted once. Its binding antigen is unknown. Per-base quality was not reported, and no clone a single base away is much larger than it. The sequencing sample was made of peripheral blood. The clonotype comes from a woman in her fifties or sixties who had recovered from COVID-19. The V and J segments used are TRBV7-2 and TRBJ1-1, with the D segment identity uncertain. CDR3 sequence: CASSSEGHPGINTEAFF. DNA sequence: TGTGCCAGCAGCTCAGAAGGCCATCCGGGGATTAACACTGAAGCTTTCTTT.